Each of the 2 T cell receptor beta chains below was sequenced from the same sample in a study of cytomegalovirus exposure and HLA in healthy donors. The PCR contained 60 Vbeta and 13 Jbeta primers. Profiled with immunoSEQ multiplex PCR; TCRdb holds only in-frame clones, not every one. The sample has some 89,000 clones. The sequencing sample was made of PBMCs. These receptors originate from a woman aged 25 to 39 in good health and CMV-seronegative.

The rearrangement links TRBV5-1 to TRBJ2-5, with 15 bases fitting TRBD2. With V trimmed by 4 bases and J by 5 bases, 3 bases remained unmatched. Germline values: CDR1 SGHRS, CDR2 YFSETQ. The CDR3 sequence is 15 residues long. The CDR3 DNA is TGCGCCAGCAGCCACGGACTAGCGGGAGGGGAGACCCAGTACTTC. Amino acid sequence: CASSHGLAGGETQYF.

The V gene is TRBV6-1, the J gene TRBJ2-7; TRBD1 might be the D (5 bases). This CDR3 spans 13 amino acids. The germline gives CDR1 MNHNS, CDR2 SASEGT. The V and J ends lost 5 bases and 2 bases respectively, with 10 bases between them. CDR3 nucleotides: TGTGCCAGCAGTCGCTTACAGGCCTACGAGCAGTACTTC. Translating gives CASSRLQAYEQYF.